The clone carrying this T cell receptor beta chain was seen more than once but under ten times. The antigen remains unidentified. The data were taken from a study of a mutant IDH1 vaccine in newly diagnosed glioma. Time point specified: week 35, safety follow-up. Vaccination used 300 ug of mutant IDH1 20-mer peptide per dose, with topical imiquimod. The repertoire was sequenced with immunoSEQ multiplex PCR; TCRdb's copy has only in-frame clones and lacks some. Among about 68,000 clones, around 82% were seen once, and the ten largest hold 12%. Per germline, CDR1 MDHEN and CDR2 SYDVKM. Deletions cut 7 bases from V and 7 bases from J, with 20 bases between. The CDR3 length is 15 residues.

This sample comprised PBMCs, obtained from a glioma patient whose treatment included an IDH1 peptide vaccine. The chain joins TRBV28 to TRBJ1-5; possibly TRBD1 for D (6 bases). The origin of this receptor is a man aged 18 to 30 with glioma. CDR3 in DNA: TGTGCCAGCAAAACTGGAGGGGGTATCCAGCAGCCCCAGCATTTT. This codes for CASKTGGGIQQPQHF.